One T cell receptor (beta chain) is described in this entry. Its target is unknown. The data stem from a study of lymphopenia after photon versus proton radiotherapy. The CDR3 has 17 amino acids. V was clipped by 2 bases and J by 0 bases; unmatched bases: 3. Sequencing was performed with immunoSEQ multiplex PCR; in TCRdb, only in-frame clones are kept and a portion is missing. The sample includes some 17,000 clones, roughly 84% of them seen just once. Regarding the study as a whole: Post-nadir diversity loss with photons came from oligoclonal expansion, particularly CD8+ Temra cells. In patients who died, overall survival fell as post-nadir TCR diversity dropped more. Under photons, naive T cells and diversity fell while effector/memory populations rose.

Sample: peripheral blood, taken from a patient treated with proton-based radiotherapy. The gene calls are TRBV23-1 and TRBJ2-5, with 13 bases aligning to TRBD2. TRBV23-1 is an open reading frame, and its role is uncertain. This sequence originates from a man aged 70-80 years with pancreatic cancer. The CDR3 loop reads CASSQPGTSGDQETQYF. In DNA form, the CDR3 reads TGCGCCAGCAGTCAACCAGGGACTAGCGGGGACCAAGAGACCCAGTACTTC.